This T cell receptor beta chain derives from a study of blood T cell repertoires in COVID-19. About the research overall: Samples of COVID-19 (acute and convalescent) were obtained from the United States, Italy and Spain. PBMCs, B-cell-depleted T cells, or T cells were the source of the cDNA or gDNA that made up the material.

In the original analysis: Estimation of nucleated cell counts relied on the amplification of reference gene primers. This table comes from immunoSEQ multiplex PCR, and its TCRdb copy is limited to in-frame clones, with some not included. Clone size and V and J calls were adopted from that table, with D and trimming inferred from the DNA. This table holds about 210,000 clones, roughly 87% found once. The cohort comprised adults aged roughly 18 to 100 years residing in 20 to 30 US areas. The length of the CDR3 is 12 residues. Per the germline V gene, CDR1 is LNHDA and CDR2 is SQIVND (reference sequence). J lost 9 bases, V lost 10 bases, and 5 bases had no gene match.

The chain recombines TRBV19 with TRBJ2-1; 11 nucleotides match TRBD1. The source of this sequence is a young man with acute COVID-19. Material for sequencing was PBMCs or T cells enriched from blood (not recorded which). CDR3 sequence: CATGQGAIEQFF. As DNA, the CDR3 is TGTGCCACCGGACAGGGGGCGATTGAGCAGTTCTTC. Together with reference TRBV19 and TRBJ2-1, the CDR3 gives the full variable domain: DGGITQSPKYLFRKEGQNVTLSCEQNLNHDAMYWYRQDPGQGLRLIYYSQIVNDFQKGDIAEGYSVSREKKESFPLTVTSAQKNPTAFYLCATGQGAIEQFFGPGTRLTVL.